A selection of T cell receptor beta chains follows, all from one sample in a study of T-cell reconstitution after alpha-beta-depleted transplantation in children. Each CDR3 protein gets one entry after TCRdb re-called the PCR reads with MiXCR. The table has 750,000 to 950,000 distinct CDR3 sequences, 16% seen once. The sequences come from PBMCs, mostly from graft donor cells, collected 360 days after TCRalphabeta/CD19-depleted stem cell transplant. The source is a male patient between 10 and 17 years old who had a stem cell transplant for acute lymphoblastic leukemia, so the T cells may come from the graft donor. CDR3s include the opening cysteine and the closing phenylalanine or tryptophan. The D gene is left open where the match is weak. Rows give clone size only sometimes, using once, few, many, or a class for an expanded clone.

J gene | D gene | V gene | clone size | CDR3 protein | CDR3 DNA
TRBJ2-1 | TRBD2 | TRBV12-3/TRBV12-4 | few | CASSPGTSGNEQFF | TGTGCCAGCAGTCCCGGGACTAGCGGCAATGAGCAGTTCTTC
TRBJ1-5 | TRBD1 | TRBV5-1 | NA | CASSLGDRAQPQHF | TGCGCCAGCAGCTTGGGGGACAGGGCTCAGCCCCAGCATTTT
TRBJ2-5 | TRBD1 | TRBV29-1 | NA | CSVVYRGRGETQYF | TGCAGCGTTGTCTACAGGGGGCGAGGAGAGACCCAGTACTTC
TRBJ2-1 | TRBD2 | TRBV19 | NA | CASSEGLEFNEQFF | TGTGCCAGTAGTGAAGGACTAGAGTTCAATGAGCAGTTCTTC
TRBJ2-2 | NA | TRBV21-1 | NA | CAGGGLENNTVSGELFF | TGTGCCGGGGGGGGACTCGAGAATAACACGGTGTCCGGGGAGCTGTTTTTT
TRBJ2-7 | TRBD2 | TRBV7-6 | few | CASSLDGTSGRGEQYF | TGTGCCAGCAGCTTAGACGGGACTAGCGGGAGAGGCGAGCAGTACTTC
TRBJ2-7 | TRBD2 | TRBV19 | NA | CASSALAGVYEQYF | TGTGCCAGTAGTGCACTAGCGGGAGTCTACGAGCAGTACTTC
TRBJ2-2 | TRBD2 | TRBV7-7 | few | CASSSSGRGPTGELFF | TGTGCCAGCAGCTCTAGCGGGAGAGGGCCCACCGGGGAGCTGTTTTTT
TRBJ2-3 | TRBD2 | TRBV15 | NA | CATLIAGGLPTDTQYF | TGTGCCACCCTAATAGCGGGAGGCCTCCCCACAGATACGCAGTATTTT
TRBJ2-1 | TRBD2 | TRBV5-1 | many | CASSTSSGTSGYNEQFF | TGCGCCAGCAGCACCAGTTCCGGGACTAGCGGTTACAATGAGCAGTTCTTC
TRBJ1-6 | TRBD1 | TRBV12-3/TRBV12-4 | NA | CASRGTGEHNSPLHF | TGTGCCAGCAGGGGGACAGGGGAGCATAATTCACCCCTCCACTTT
TRBJ2-3 | TRBD2 | TRBV5-1 | many | CASSLVAGLSTDTQYF | TGCGCCAGCAGCTTGGTAGCGGGACTGAGCACAGATACGCAGTATTTT
TRBJ2-7 | TRBD2 | TRBV5-1 | NA | CASSHYKAGGSYEQYF | TGCGCCAGCAGCCATTACAAAGCGGGAGGATCCTACGAGCAGTACTTC
TRBJ2-7 | NA | TRBV11-2 | many | CASGRVYEQYF | TGTGCCAGCGGACGGGTATACGAGCAGTACTTC
TRBJ1-1 | TRBD1 | TRBV19 | NA | CASSIVGTGRENTEAFF | TGTGCCAGTAGTATAGTCGGGACAGGTAGGGAGAACACTGAAGCTTTCTTT
TRBJ2-3 | NA | TRBV12-3/TRBV12-4 | many | CASSPGGWRVDTQYF | TGTGCCAGCAGCCCGGGTGGGTGGAGGGTGGATACGCAGTATTTT
TRBJ2-5 | TRBD2 | TRBV18 | NA | CASSPPTAGVAETQYF | TGTGCCAGCTCACCACCGACCGCGGGAGTGGCGGAGACCCAGTACTTC
TRBJ1-6 | TRBD1 | TRBV7-9 | few | CASSFRDRDSPLHF | TGTGCCAGCAGCTTTCGGGACAGGGATTCACCCCTCCACTTT
TRBJ2-1 | TRBD2 | TRBV9 | NA | CASSVAGGESSYNEQFF | TGTGCCAGCAGCGTAGCCGGGGGGGAGAGCTCCTACAATGAGCAGTTCTTC
TRBJ2-7 | TRBD2 | TRBV6-6 | NA | CASSSRGLAGAGEQYF | TGTGCCAGCAGTTCCCGGGGACTAGCGGGAGCCGGCGAGCAGTACTTC
TRBJ2-6 | NA | TRBV9 | many | CASSVAVGAMGANVLTF | TGTGCCAGCAGCGTAGCGGTAGGGGCCATGGGGGCCAACGTCCTGACTTTC
TRBJ2-1 | TRBD2 | TRBV5-1 | few | CASSLVASGTYNEQFF | TGCGCCAGCAGCTTGGTGGCTAGCGGGACCTACAATGAGCAGTTCTTC
TRBJ2-6 | TRBD1 | TRBV5-1 | NA | CASSFPTGGGSGANVLTF | TGCGCCAGCAGCTTCCCGACAGGGGGAGGCTCTGGGGCCAACGTCCTGACTTTC
TRBJ2-7 | NA | TRBV9 | NA | CASSPPRVGEQYF | TGTGCCAGCAGCCCCCCCAGGGTTGGCGAGCAGTACTTC
TRBJ2-1 | NA | TRBV7-9 | few | CASSLGFSDQTYNEQFF | TGTGCCAGCAGCTTAGGATTTTCGGACCAGACGTACAATGAGCAGTTCTTC
TRBJ2-1 | TRBD2 | TRBV25-1 | few | CASSAKLAGGYNEQFF | TGTGCCAGCAGTGCCAAGTTAGCGGGAGGCTACAATGAGCAGTTCTTC
TRBJ1-5 | NA | TRBV11-1 | NA | CASSLADLRGTSNQPQHF | TGTGCCAGCAGCTTAGCGGATTTGCGGGGGACTAGCAATCAGCCCCAGCATTTT
TRBJ2-7 | TRBD2 | TRBV15 | NA | CATSPSGGSYEQYF | TGTGCCACCAGCCCCTCGGGAGGTTCCTACGAGCAGTACTTC
TRBJ2-5 | TRBD1 | TRBV4-1 | many | CASSQGQGVGTQYF | TGCGCCAGCAGCCAAGGACAGGGAGTGGGGACCCAGTACTTC
TRBJ2-7 | TRBD2 | TRBV7-9 | few | CASSYAGGLGSYEQYF | TGTGCCAGCAGCTACGCAGGAGGACTAGGGTCCTACGAGCAGTACTTC
TRBJ2-7 | TRBD2 | TRBV12-3/TRBV12-4 | NA | CASTLGTSVAHEQYF | TGTGCCAGCACCCTGGGGACTAGCGTGGCCCACGAGCAGTACTTC
TRBJ2-3 | NA | TRBV4-1 | NA | CASSLLWTVGTDTQYF | TGCGCCAGCAGTCTTCTTTGGACAGTTGGCACAGATACGCAGTATTTT
TRBJ2-5 | TRBD2 | TRBV5-1 | NA | CASKENPSGTSDQETQYF | TGCGCCAGCAAGGAAAACCCAAGCGGGACTAGCGACCAAGAGACCCAGTACTTC
TRBJ2-7 | TRBD2 | TRBV13 | NA | CASSGLAGVSHEQYF | TGTGCCAGCAGCGGACTAGCGGGAGTTTCGCACGAGCAGTACTTC
TRBJ1-6 | NA | TRBV7-8 | NA | CASSLGLRPNPEGPLHF | TGTGCCAGCAGCTTAGGTCTACGGCCCAACCCGGAGGGCCCCCTCCACTTT
TRBJ2-1 | TRBD2 | TRBV5-1 | NA | CASYLTAGGGNEQFF | TGCGCCAGCTACCTAACAGCGGGAGGGGGCAATGAGCAGTTCTTC
TRBJ1-6 | NA | TRBV6-5 | NA | CASSSLGNGTPLHF | TGTGCCAGCAGTTCCTTGGGGAATGGGACACCCCTCCACTTT
TRBJ2-5 | NA | TRBV20-1 | NA | CSASSVLQETQYF | TGCAGTGCTAGTTCGGTGCTCCAAGAGACCCAGTACTTC
TRBJ2-1 | TRBD1 | TRBV7-9 | NA | CASSSRDRGSYEQFF | TGTGCCAGCAGCTCGCGGGACAGGGGGAGTTATGAGCAGTTCTTC
TRBJ2-4 | NA | TRBV11-2 | once | CASSLVGGAPKNIQYF | TGTGCCAGCAGCTTAGTAGGGGGAGCACCCAAAAACATTCAGTACTTC
TRBJ2-7 | NA | TRBV6-1 | NA | CASSQAGEDYEQYF | TGTGCCAGCAGTCAGGCCGGGGAAGACTACGAGCAGTACTTC
TRBJ2-1 | NA | TRBV4-1 | few | CASSQEGGPIIEEQFF | TGCGCCAGCAGCCAAGAGGGCGGTCCCATCATTGAGGAGCAGTTCTTC
TRBJ2-3 | TRBD2 | TRBV25-1 | many | CASSEWGLEDTQYF | TGTGCCAGCAGTGAATGGGGACTAGAAGATACGCAGTATTTT
TRBJ1-3 | NA | TRBV29-1 | many | CSVEGEGGAHISGNTIYF | TGCAGCGTTGAAGGGGAAGGGGGTGCCCACATCTCTGGAAACACCATATATTTT
TRBJ2-7 | NA | TRBV27 | few | CASSWGDTYEQYF | TGTGCCAGCAGTTGGGGCGACACCTACGAGCAGTACTTC
TRBJ2-7 | NA | TRBV20-1 | few | CSARDQGGPVLYEQYF | TGCAGTGCTAGAGACCAGGGGGGTCCCGTTTTATACGAGCAGTACTTC
TRBJ2-1 | TRBD2 | TRBV5-1 | once | CASSPLGLAGAYSYNEQFF | TGCGCCAGCAGTCCCCTGGGACTAGCGGGAGCCTACTCCTACAATGAGCAGTTCTTC
TRBJ2-1 | NA | TRBV7-6 | NA | CASSLTVAGYGNEQFF | TGTGCCAGCAGCTTAACTGTGGCGGGATATGGCAATGAGCAGTTCTTC